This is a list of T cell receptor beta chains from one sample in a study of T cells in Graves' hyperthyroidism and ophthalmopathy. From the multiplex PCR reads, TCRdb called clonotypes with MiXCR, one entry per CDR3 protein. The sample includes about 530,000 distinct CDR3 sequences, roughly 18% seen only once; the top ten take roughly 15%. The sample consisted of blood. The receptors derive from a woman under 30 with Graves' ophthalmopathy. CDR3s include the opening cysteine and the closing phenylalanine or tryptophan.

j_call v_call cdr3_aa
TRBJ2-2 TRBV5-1 CVSSPSWDTGELFF
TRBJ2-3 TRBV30 CAWSRGQGGDTQYF
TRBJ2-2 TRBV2 CASNEGRGLQNTGEPFF
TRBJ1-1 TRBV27 CASSLTGPNTGAFF
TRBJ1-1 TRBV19 CASSMGARTEAFF
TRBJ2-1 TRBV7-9 CASSQNGDRGTDEQFF
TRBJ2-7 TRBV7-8 CASREQTDSYEQYF
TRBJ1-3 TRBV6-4 CASSYLIGNFSGNTIYF
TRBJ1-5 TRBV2 CASSDEGGEDQPQHF
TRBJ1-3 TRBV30 CAWSRTRGPGNTIYF
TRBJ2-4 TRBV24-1 CATSEGTGDAKNIQYF
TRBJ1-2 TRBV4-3 CASSPGWGGPYGYTF
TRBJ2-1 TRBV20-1 CSARDQGLAGSYNEQFF
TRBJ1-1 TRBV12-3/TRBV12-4 CASSLTGGLNTEAFF
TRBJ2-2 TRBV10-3 CAISESIPTGELFF
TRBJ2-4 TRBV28 CASSLFASVLAKNIQYF
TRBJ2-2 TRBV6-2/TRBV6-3 CAGSYVVTGELFF
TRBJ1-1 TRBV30 CAWSVSDRAFF
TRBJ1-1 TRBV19 CASSMLANTEAFF
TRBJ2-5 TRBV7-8 CASSLRTETSETQYF
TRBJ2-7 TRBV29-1 CSVIRTKDPPYEQYF
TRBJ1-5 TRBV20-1 CSARDQGQGKLSNQPQHF
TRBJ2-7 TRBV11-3 CASSFKGQILEQYF
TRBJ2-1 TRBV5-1 CASSSRTGSSYNEQFF
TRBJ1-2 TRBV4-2 CASSPRQVTNGYTF
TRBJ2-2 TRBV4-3 CASSPAGGISTGELFF
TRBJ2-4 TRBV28 CASSTRQLAKNIQYF
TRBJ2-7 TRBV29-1 CSVTPPEEPNYEQYF
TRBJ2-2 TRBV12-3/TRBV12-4 CASSPSGGAGTGELFF
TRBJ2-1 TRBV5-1 CASSLIPGASSYNEQFF
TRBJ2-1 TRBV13 CASSYWESGEQFF
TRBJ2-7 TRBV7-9 CASSLSRDEQYF
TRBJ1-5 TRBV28 CASSFNAGGSNQPQHF
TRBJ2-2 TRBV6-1 CASSDRASTGELFF
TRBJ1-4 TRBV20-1 CSARAGLAEKLFF
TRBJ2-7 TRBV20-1 CSASVRQGISYEQYF
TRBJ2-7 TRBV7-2 CASSLVSHPEGPSYEQYF
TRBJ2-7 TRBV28 CASSLWSTGGDEQYF
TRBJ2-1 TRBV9 CASSVGTSGRNRSHNEQFF
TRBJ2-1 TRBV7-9 CASSASRPQTSLDEQFF
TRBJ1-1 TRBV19 CASRDTGMNTEAFF
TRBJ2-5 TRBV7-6 CASSLAPGRETQYF
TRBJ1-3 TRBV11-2 CASSRDRASSGNTIYF
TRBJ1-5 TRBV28 CASSLIGWTGGIQPQHF
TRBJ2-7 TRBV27 CASSSGRGDGGQYF
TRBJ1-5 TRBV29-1 CSVQVGDELSNQPQHF
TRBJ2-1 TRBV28 CASSPVGTGLHEQFF
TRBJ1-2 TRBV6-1 CASGRDGQLTF